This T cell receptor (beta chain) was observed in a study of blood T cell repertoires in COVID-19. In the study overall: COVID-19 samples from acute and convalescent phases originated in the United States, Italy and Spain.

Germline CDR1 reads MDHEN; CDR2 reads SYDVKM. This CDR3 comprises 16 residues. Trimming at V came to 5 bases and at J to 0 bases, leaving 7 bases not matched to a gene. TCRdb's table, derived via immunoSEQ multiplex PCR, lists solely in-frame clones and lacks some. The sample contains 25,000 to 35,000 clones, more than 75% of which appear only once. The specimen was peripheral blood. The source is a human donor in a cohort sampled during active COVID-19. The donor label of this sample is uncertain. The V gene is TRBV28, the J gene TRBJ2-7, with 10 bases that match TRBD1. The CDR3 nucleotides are TGTGCCAGCAGTGAAGGGGGGACAGGGGTCTCCTACGAGCAGTACTTC. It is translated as CASSEGGTGVSYEQYF. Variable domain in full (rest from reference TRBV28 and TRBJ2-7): DVKVTQSSRYLVKRTGEKVFLECVQDMDHENMFWYRQDPGLGLRLIYFSYDVKMKEKGDIPEGYSVSREKKERFSLILESASTNQTSMYLCASSEGGTGVSYEQYFGPGTRLTVT.